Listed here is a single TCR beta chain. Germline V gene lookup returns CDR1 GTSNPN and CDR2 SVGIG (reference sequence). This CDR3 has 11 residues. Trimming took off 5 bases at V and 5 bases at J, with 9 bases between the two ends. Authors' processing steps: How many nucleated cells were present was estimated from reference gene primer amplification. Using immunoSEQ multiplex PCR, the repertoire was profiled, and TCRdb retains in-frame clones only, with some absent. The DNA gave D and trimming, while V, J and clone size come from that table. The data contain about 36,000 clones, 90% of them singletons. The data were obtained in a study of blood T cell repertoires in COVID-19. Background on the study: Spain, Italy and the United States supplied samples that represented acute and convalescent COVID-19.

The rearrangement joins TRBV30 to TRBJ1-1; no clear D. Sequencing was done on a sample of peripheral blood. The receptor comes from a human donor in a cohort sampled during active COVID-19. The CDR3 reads CAWLRWTEAFF. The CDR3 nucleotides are TGTGCCTGGCTGCGGTGGACTGAAGCTTTCTTT.